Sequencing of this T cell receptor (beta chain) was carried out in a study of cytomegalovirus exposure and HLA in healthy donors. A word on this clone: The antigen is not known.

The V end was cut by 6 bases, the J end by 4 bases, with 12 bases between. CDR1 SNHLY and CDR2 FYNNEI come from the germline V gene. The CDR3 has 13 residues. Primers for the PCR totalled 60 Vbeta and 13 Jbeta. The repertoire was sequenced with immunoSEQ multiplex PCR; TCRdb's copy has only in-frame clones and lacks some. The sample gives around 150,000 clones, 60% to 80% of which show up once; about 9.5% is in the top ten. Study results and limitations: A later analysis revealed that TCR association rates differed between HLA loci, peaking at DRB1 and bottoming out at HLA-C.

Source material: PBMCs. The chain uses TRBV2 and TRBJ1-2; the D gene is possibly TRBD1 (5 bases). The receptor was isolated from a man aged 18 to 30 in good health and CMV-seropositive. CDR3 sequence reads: CASSGGRTYGYTF. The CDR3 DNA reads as TGTGCCAGCAGCGGGGGACGGACCTATGGCTACACCTTC.